This TCR beta chain was found in a study of control samples from healthy donors and cancer patients. Repertoires were generated with immunoSEQ multiplex PCR, while TCRdb's copy carries only in-frame clones and drops some. This repertoire shows over 85,000 clones, just over 90% found once; its top ten account for 2% to 2.5%. This TCR was sampled from a woman aged 18-29 years in good health. Sequenced sample: blood.

The CDR3 nucleotides read TGCGCCAGCAGCGAGGATATAGCGGGAGTTTACGAGCAGTACTTC. This sequence encodes CASSEDIAGVYEQYF. This chain joins TRBV4-1 and TRBJ2-7; 9 nucleotides align to TRBD2. V dropped 5 bases and J dropped 4; count of bases not matched to a gene: 9. CDR1 is MGHRA and CDR2 is YSYEKL in the germline V gene. The CDR3 is 15 amino acids.